These 31 T cell receptor beta chains were sequenced from one sample in a study of blood T cells in healthy people across ages. The authors ran a second PCR of about 7 to 12 cycles using a sample-barcoded 5' primer and a J-beta primer mix. TCRdb passed the 5' RACE reads through MiXCR, listing each CDR3 protein once. Among about 800,000 distinct CDR3 sequences, 35% to 50% were seen once, and the ten largest hold 15% to 20%. Sequencing was done on a sample of blood. All receptors come from an elderly man in good health.

The rearrangement links TRBV27 to TRBJ2-7; D gene uncertain. This CDR3 is built from 15 residues. Between the trimmed V and J ends, which lost 2 bases and 2 bases, there was a span of 13 bases. Germline assignment: CDR1 MNHEY and CDR2 SMNVEV (reference sequence). The CDR3 loop is CASSLLFSGTYEQYF. For the CDR3, the DNA is TGTGCCAGCAGTTTACTCTTTTCGGGCACCTACGAGCAGTACTTC.

The genes are TRBV28 and TRBJ2-7; D is possibly TRBD2 (6 bases). V lost 7 bases and J 2 bases, leaving 15 bases between the germline ends. The germline V gene encodes CDR1 MDHEN and CDR2 SYDVKM. CDR3 size: 14 residues. CDR3 region: CASTSGTHAYEQYF. CDR3 DNA sequence: TGTGCCAGCACCTCCGGGACTCACGCCTACGAGCAGTACTTC.

This clonotype was observed a handful of times. J is TRBJ2-5 and V is TRBV24-1; no clear D gene. The CDR3 extends over 13 amino acids. Trimming took 0 bases from V and 3 from J, leaving 4 bases between them. Looked up from germline, CDR1 is KGHDR and CDR2 is SFDVKD. CDR3 residues: CATSDLPEETQYF. CDR3 nucleotides: TGTGCCACCAGTGATTTGCCCGAAGAGACCCAGTACTTC.

The chain is built from TRBV20-1 and TRBJ2-7; 8 nucleotides line up with TRBD1. Germline V lookup: CDR1 DFQATT, CDR2 SNEGSKA (reference sequence). The CDR3 has 15 amino acids. V shed 5 bases and J 7 bases; nucleotides not matched to a gene: 16. In nucleotides, the CDR3 is TGCAGTGCTGGTAAAAGCAGGGGGCTCTTTGAAGAGCAGTACTTC. Amino acids: CSAGKSRGLFEEQYF.

The table lists this clonotype with a few counts. V gene TRBV6-5 combines with J gene TRBJ1-6; D remains ambiguous. Germline CDR1 reads MNHEY; CDR2 reads SVGAGI. The CDR3 spans 16 residues. V dropped 3 bases and J dropped 6 bases, with 15 bases sitting between them. The DNA of the CDR3 is TGTGCCAGCAGTTATTATTCTAGAGCTCCTAATTCACCCCTCCACTTT. Translated, it gives CASSYYSRAPNSPLHF.

The chain is built from TRBV20-1 and TRBJ2-5, with D perhaps TRBD1 (5 bases). The end of the DNA fits TRBJ2-7 better, so the J call may be wrong. This CDR3 has 14 residues. Germline CDR1 and CDR2: DFQATT and SNEGSKA (reference sequence). Here the CDR3 DNA reads TGCAGTGCTAGAGATCGAACGCAGGGCCACGAGCAGTACTTC. Residues: CSARDRTQGHEQYF.

This clonotype was seen a few times. The rearrangement uses TRBV6-2 or TRBV6-3 and TRBJ2-6; D is undetermined. Deletions cut 2 bases from V and 0 bases from J, with 5 bases between. The CDR3 extends over 15 amino acids. Germline V CDR1 and CDR2: MNHEY, SVGEGT. CDR3 nucleotide sequence: TGTGCCAGCAGTTACGGCCTCTCTGGGGCCAACGTCCTGACTTTC. This sequence encodes CASSYGLSGANVLTF.

V and J are TRBV5-1 and TRBJ1-2; 7 bases align to TRBD1. The germline gives CDR1 SGHRS, CDR2 YFSETQ. This CDR3 comprises 14 residues. V shed 6 bases and J 4 bases; nucleotides not matched to a gene: 9. The CDR3 loop is CASKTGQALYGYTF. As DNA, the CDR3 is TGCGCCAGCAAAACCGGACAGGCCCTCTATGGCTACACCTTC.

V is TRBV7-9 and J is TRBJ1-4; D uncertain. Germline CDR1 is SEHNR and CDR2 is FQNEAQ (reference sequence). This CDR3 is built from 11 residues. Trimming took off 10 bases at V and 5 bases at J, with 8 bases between the two ends. In DNA, the CDR3 is TGTGCCACGGACCGGAATGAAAAACTGTTTTTT. The encoded protein is CATDRNEKLFF.

In its sample, this clonotype was seen once. The chain combines TRBV20-1 with TRBJ2-4, with a weak D call TRBD1 (5 bases). The closer fit of TRBJ2-5 to the DNA end suggests the J call may be wrong. The CDR3 has 14 amino acids. Per the germline V gene, CDR1 is DFQATT and CDR2 is SNEGSKA (reference sequence). CDR3 amino acids: CSASSPQGSETQYF. The CDR3 DNA reads TGCAGTGCCTCCTCCCCCCAGGGTTCGGAGACCCAGTACTTC.

Comments on this clonotype: The junction shows a germline mismatch at one end, possibly a read error. This chain joins TRBV9 and TRBJ2-4; no reliable D call. The closer fit of TRBJ2-7 to the DNA end suggests the J call may be wrong. The germline V gene encodes CDR1 SGDLS and CDR2 YYNGEE. CDR3 length: 13 amino acids. Written as DNA, the CDR3 is TGTACCAGCAGCGCCCAAGCTTCTGGCGAGCAGTACTTC. Encoded protein: CTSSAQASGEQYF.

This chain links TRBV27 with TRBJ1-1; 7 bases match TRBD1. V lost 0 bases, J lost 0 bases, and 4 bases stayed unmatched. The germline V gene has CDR1 MNHEY and CDR2 SMNVEV (reference sequence). CDR3 length: 16 amino acids. CDR3 residues: CASSLSLGQVNTEAFF. The CDR3, as DNA: TGTGCCAGCAGTTTATCGCTAGGACAGGTGAACACTGAAGCTTTCTTT.

This clonotype was observed a handful of times. The V call is TRBV20-1, the J call TRBJ2-7; 12 nucleotides agree with TRBD2. This CDR3 has 17 amino acids. V was clipped by 0 bases and J by 2 bases; unmatched bases: 8. Germline loops: CDR1 DFQATT, CDR2 SNEGSKA (reference sequence). The CDR3 here is CSARDPGTSGRPYEQYF. CDR3 nucleotide sequence: TGCAGTGCTAGAGATCCCGGGACTAGCGGGCGTCCCTACGAGCAGTACTTC.

This chain connects TRBV29-1 to TRBJ2-2, with 12 positions matching TRBD2. The CDR3 is 15 amino acids. In germline, CDR1 is SQVTM, CDR2 ANQGSEA. Trimming removed 6 bases from V and 3 bases from J; junction bases left unmatched: 5. DNA for the CDR3: TGCAGCGTACTACTAGCGGGAGGTGACACCGGGGAGCTGTTTTTT. It is translated as CSVLLAGGDTGELFF.

The chain uses TRBV27 and TRBJ2-7, with 7 bases matching TRBD1. J lost 1 base, V lost 3 bases, and 12 bases had no gene match. Germline CDR1 reads MNHEY; CDR2 reads SMNVEV (reference sequence). CDR3 length: 17 residues. The CDR3 loop reads CASSFSTPGQSSYEQYF. The CDR3 DNA follows: TGTGCCAGCAGTTTCTCCACACCGGGACAGAGTTCCTACGAGCAGTACTTC.

The rearrangement uses TRBV4-3 and TRBJ2-2; maybe TRBD2 (5 bases). CDR1 and CDR2 (germline): LGHNA, YSLEER. Trimming took off 0 bases at V and 0 bases at J, with 11 bases between the two ends. This CDR3 is built from 17 residues. The CDR3 DNA reads TGCGCCAGCAGCCAAGACCCACAGCGGTCGAACACCGGGGAGCTGTTTTTT. It translates to CASSQDPQRSNTGELFF.

About this clonotype itself: A much bigger clone sits one base away, suggesting this may be a read error. V gene TRBV2 combines with J gene TRBJ2-4, with D possibly matching TRBD1 (6 bases). CDR1 is SNHLY and CDR2 is FYNNEI in the germline V gene. The CDR3 has 16 residues. CDR3 bases: TGTGCCTGCAGTGAGGGGGACCCCTTAGCCAAAAACATTCAGTACTTC. It encodes CACSEGDPLAKNIQYF. Drawing the rest from reference TRBV2 and TRBJ2-4, the complete variable domain is EPEVTQTPSHQVTQMGQEVILRCVPISNHLYFYWYRQILGQKVEFLVSFYNNEISEKSEIFDDQFSVERPDGSNFTLKIRSTKLEDSAMYFCACSEGDPLAKNIQYFGAGTRLSVL.

The CDR3 loop reads CAISGGQVDRETQYF. The CDR3 DNA is TGTGCCATCAGTGGGGGACAGGTTGATCGGGAGACCCAGTACTTC. The chain links TRBV10-3 to TRBJ2-7, with 8 bases fitting TRBD1. The J call may be incorrect, as the DNA end agrees better with TRBJ2-5. The CDR3 has 15 residues. In germline, CDR1 is ENHRY, CDR2 SYGVKD.

To note about this clonotype: One junction end disagrees with the germline gene, perhaps due to a read error. The genes are TRBV28 and TRBJ2-7; 9 positions match TRBD2. The CDR3 has 17 amino acids. The germline V gene has CDR1 MDHEN and CDR2 SYDVKM. The CDR3 protein is CASSISYRSGSSHEQYF. As DNA, the CDR3 is TGTGCCAGCAGTATATCCTACCGTAGCGGGAGCTCCCACGAGCAGTACTTC.

This chain links TRBV11-2 with TRBJ2-7; a possible D gene is TRBD2 (6 bases). The CDR3 totals 13 residues. Germline V gene data show CDR1 as SGHAT and CDR2 as FQNNGV. Trimming removed 10 bases from V and 4 bases from J, with 17 bases in between. The CDR3: CATRAGLSYEQYF. CDR3 coding DNA: TGTGCCACCAGAGCGGGTCTCAGTTACGAGCAGTACTTC.

This chain links TRBV4-3 with TRBJ2-1, with 8 bases identical to TRBD1. This CDR3 is built from 13 residues. Trimming took 5 bases from V and 6 from J; bases not matched to a gene: 3. Per the germline V gene, CDR1 is LGHNA and CDR2 is YSLEER. Here the CDR3 DNA reads TGCGCCAGCAGCAAAGGACAGGGCAATGAGCAGTTCTTC. This gives the protein CASSKGQGNEQFF.

The chain has TRBV15 and TRBJ2-5; D remains ambiguous. The germline V and J ends were trimmed by 6 bases and 0 bases, with 14 bases remaining between them. Germline CDR1 is LNHNV and CDR2 is YYDKDF (reference sequence). The length of the CDR3 is 15 residues. In DNA form, the CDR3 reads TGTGCCACCAGAGGTTTCGGCAGAGACCAAGAGACCCAGTACTTC. The encoded protein is CATRGFGRDQETQYF.

V usage is TRBV11-1 and J usage is TRBJ1-1; no firm D call. Per the germline V gene, CDR1 is SGHAT and CDR2 is FQDESV (reference sequence). This CDR3 has 12 residues. Trimming shortened V by 1 base and J by 6 bases, and 6 bases separated the two germline ends. CDR3 sequence (DNA): TGTGCCAGCAGCTTAGGCATGTCTGAAGCTTTCTTT. This codes for CASSLGMSEAFF.

V and J are TRBV7-9 and TRBJ2-3, with D possibly being TRBD1 (6 bases). Between the trimmed V and J ends, which lost 1 base and 2 bases, there was a span of 10 bases. CDR3 size: 15 residues. Germline lookup yields CDR1 SEHNR and CDR2 FQNEAQ (reference sequence). The CDR3 nucleotides read TGTGCCAGCAGCTTAGTCGGACAGCCCACAGATACGCAGTATTTT. It specifies CASSLVGQPTDTQYF.

The V gene is TRBV27, the J gene TRBJ2-2; a weak D match, TRBD1 (6 bases). The length of the CDR3 is 15 residues. From germline, CDR1 is MNHEY and CDR2 SMNVEV (reference sequence). V was clipped by 3 bases and J by 4 bases, with 12 bases between them. In DNA, the CDR3 is TGTGCCAGCAGTTTTGGGGCAGGGGTCACCGGGGAGCTGTTTTTT. It codes for CASSFGAGVTGELFF.

This clonotype was counted between two and nine times. The chain recombines TRBV20-1 with TRBJ2-1; D may be TRBD1 or TRBD2 (5 bases each). Trimming took 3 bases from V and 10 from J, leaving 16 bases between them. The CDR3 is made up of 13 amino acids. CDR1 DFQATT and CDR2 SNEGSKA come from the germline V gene (reference sequence). The CDR3, as DNA: TGCAGTGCTAGCAGGGACCCGGCGCAGGAGCAGTTCTTC. It yields the protein CSASRDPAQEQFF.

In this sample, this clonotype turned up a few times. The chain recombines TRBV25-1 with TRBJ1-1, with D possibly matching TRBD1 (5 bases). The CDR3 has 14 amino acids. Trimming cost V 2 bases and J 1 base, with 8 bases left between them. CDR1 is MGHDK, CDR2 SYGVNS, per germline. CDR3: CASSETGTNTEAFF. DNA of the CDR3: TGTGCCAGCAGTGAAACGGGGACGAACACTGAAGCTTTCTTT.

The chain joins TRBV24-1 to TRBJ2-1; 9 bases map to TRBD2. V trimming: 1 base; J trimming: 5 bases; junction bases outside the gene matches: 2. The CDR3 extends over 15 amino acids. Looked up from germline, CDR1 is KGHDR and CDR2 is SFDVKD. DNA of the CDR3: TGTGCCACCAGTGATTTTCTAGCGGGGCACAATGAGCAGTTCTTC. It yields the protein CATSDFLAGHNEQFF.

This clonotype has more than one count but fewer than ten. This sequence joins TRBV5-1 and TRBJ1-5; 9 bases agree with TRBD1. The junction had 9 bases not matched to a gene; V was cut back by 1 base and J by 7 bases. The CDR3 has 16 residues. CDR1 and CDR2 from the germline V gene are SGHRS and YFSETQ. The CDR3 DNA follows: TGCGCCAGCAGCTTGATGCCCGGGACAGGGAACCAGCCCCAGCATTTT. Translating gives CASSLMPGTGNQPQHF.

Note on this clonotype: The junction and the germline gene differ at one end; a read error may be behind it. The V call is TRBV12-3 or TRBV12-4, the J call TRBJ1-4, with D unclear. The CDR3 contains 13 residues. The CDR3 nucleotides read TGTGCCAGCAGAAAGGGCGGTAATGGAAAACTGTTTTTT. Translated: CASRKGGNGKLFF.

This clonotype appeared a few times. This chain connects TRBV28 to TRBJ2-3; 13 nucleotides line up with TRBD2. This CDR3 spans 16 amino acids. In germline, CDR1 is MDHEN, CDR2 SYDVKM. The trim removed 7 bases at V and 6 bases at J, leaving 10 bases unmatched. The CDR3 nucleotides are TGTGCCAGCACCGGGAGCACTAGCGGGAGGGGGGATACGCAGTATTTT. Translated: CASTGSTSGRGDTQYF.